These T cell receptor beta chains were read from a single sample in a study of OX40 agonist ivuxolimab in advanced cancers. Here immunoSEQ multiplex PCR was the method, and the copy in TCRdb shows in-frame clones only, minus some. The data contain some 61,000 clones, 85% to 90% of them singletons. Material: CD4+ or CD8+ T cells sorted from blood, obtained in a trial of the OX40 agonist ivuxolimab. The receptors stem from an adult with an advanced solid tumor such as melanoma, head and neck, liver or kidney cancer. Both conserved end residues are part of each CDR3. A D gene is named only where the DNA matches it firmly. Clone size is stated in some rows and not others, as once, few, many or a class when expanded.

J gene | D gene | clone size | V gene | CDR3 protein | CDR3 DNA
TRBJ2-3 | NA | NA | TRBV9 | CASSVRAAPTDTQYF | TGTGCCAGCAGCGTAAGGGCAGCACCCACAGATACGCAGTATTTT
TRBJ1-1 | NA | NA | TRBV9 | CASSVARKNTEAFF | TGTGCCAGCAGCGTAGCCCGGAAGAACACTGAAGCTTTCTTT
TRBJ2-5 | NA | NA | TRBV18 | CASSPSGVNQETQYF | TGTGCCAGCTCACCGAGTGGAGTAAACCAAGAGACCCAGTACTTC
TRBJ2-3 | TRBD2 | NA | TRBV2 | CASRKDSGGTDTQYF | TGTGCCAGCAGGAAAGATAGCGGGGGCACAGATACGCAGTATTTT
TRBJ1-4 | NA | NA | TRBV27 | CASRPTPNEKLFF | TGTGCCAGCAGACCGACGCCTAATGAAAAACTGTTTTTT
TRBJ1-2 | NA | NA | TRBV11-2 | CASSLNRAGYTF | TGTGCCAGCAGCTTGAACAGGGCTGGCTACACCTTC
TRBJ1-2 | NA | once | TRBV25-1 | CASSEFGQPNYGYTF | TGTGCCAGCAGTGAATTTGGACAGCCCAACTATGGCTACACCTTC
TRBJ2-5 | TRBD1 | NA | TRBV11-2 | CASSLAAGGSETQYF | TGTGCCAGCAGCTTAGCGGCAGGGGGATCTGAGACCCAGTACTTC
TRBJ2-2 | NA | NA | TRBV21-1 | CASSKEGDRVSAGNTGELFF | TGTGCCAGCAGCAAAGAAGGGGACAGGGTGTCTGCGGGGAACACCGGGGAGCTGTTTTTT
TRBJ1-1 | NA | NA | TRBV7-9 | CASRRGNTEAFF | TGTGCCAGCAGGCGAGGGAACACTGAAGCTTTCTTT
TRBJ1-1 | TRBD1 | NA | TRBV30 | CASLQGAEVAFF | TGTGCCTCCCTACAGGGGGCGGAGGTAGCTTTCTTT
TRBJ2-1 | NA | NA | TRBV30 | CAWSVLSRRGLYNEQFF | TGTGCCTGGAGTGTACTGTCGAGGCGGGGACTCTACAATGAGCAGTTCTTC
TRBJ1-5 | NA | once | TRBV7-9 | CASSLMGNSNQPQHF | TGTGCCAGCAGCTTAATGGGGAATAGCAATCAGCCCCAGCATTTT
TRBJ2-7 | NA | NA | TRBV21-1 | CASSIQLGRVFINEQYF | TGTGCCAGCAGCATCCAGTTGGGGAGGGTATTTATTAATGAGCAGTACTTC
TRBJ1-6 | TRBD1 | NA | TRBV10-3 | CAISESGDRANSPLHF | TGTGCCATCAGTGAGTCGGGAGACAGGGCAAATTCACCCCTCCACTTT
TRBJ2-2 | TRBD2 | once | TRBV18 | CASSPASGGGIAGELFF | TGTGCCAGCTCACCAGCTTCTGGCGGGGGGATCGCCGGGGAGCTGTTTTTT